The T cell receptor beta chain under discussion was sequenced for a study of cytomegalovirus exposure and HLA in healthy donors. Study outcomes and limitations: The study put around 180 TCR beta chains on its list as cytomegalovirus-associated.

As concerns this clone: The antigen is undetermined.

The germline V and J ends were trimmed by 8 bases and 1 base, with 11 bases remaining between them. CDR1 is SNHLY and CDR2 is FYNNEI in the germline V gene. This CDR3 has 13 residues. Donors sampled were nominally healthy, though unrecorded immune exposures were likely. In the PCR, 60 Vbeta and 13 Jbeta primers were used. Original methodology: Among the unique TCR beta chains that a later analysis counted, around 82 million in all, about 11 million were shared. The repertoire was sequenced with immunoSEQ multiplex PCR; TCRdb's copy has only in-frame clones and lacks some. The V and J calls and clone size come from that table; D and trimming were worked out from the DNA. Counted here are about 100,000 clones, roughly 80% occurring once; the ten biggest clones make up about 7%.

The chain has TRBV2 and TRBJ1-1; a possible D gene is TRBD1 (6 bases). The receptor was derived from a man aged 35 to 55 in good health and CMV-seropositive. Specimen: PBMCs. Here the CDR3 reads CASELGANTEAFF. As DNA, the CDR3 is TGTGCCAGCGAGTTGGGGGCGAACACTGAAGCTTTCTTT.